This T cell receptor beta chain derives from a study of identical twins listed by TCRdb under 2016. Turning to the overall study: To test whether fetal clonotypes persist, the study used deep sequencing on TCR alpha and beta repertoires from monozygotic twins, unrelated adults of various ages, and cord blood. To rule out contamination, the twin experiments were replicated at different times with different library preparation protocols.

Library construction relied on 5' RACE. Data came from an Illumina HiSeq 2000. Template switching introduced a universal primer binding site; the final cDNA contained a unique molecular identifier, enabling accurate counting of TCR cDNA molecules. Specific primers in the conserved constant-segment region were used to synthesize first-strand cDNA for the TCR alpha and beta chains. To control for contamination, every cDNA library carried two barcodes: a SMART-Mk sample barcode plus Illumina barcodes. TruSeq adapter sequences along with Illumina sample barcodes were introduced in two successive PCR steps. TCR alpha and beta cDNA libraries were sequenced on the Illumina HiSeq platform with custom primers. Per the original workflow: MiGEC processed the raw reads to extract unique molecular identifiers, while MiXCR was used to determine the CDR3 positions. Recombination models were inferred per individual with the repgenHMM and IGoR tools using an EM algorithm. Shared clonotypes were analyzed with the tcR package in R, and sharing was normalized by the product of cloneset sizes. To study raw recombination without the effects of thymic and clonal selection, out-of-frame nonproductive sequences were analyzed. Using fastp trimming at Q25 and MiXCR clonotype assembly, TCRdb reanalyzed the public sequencing data and kept in-frame beta chains. Rows matching on CDR3 protein sequence are summarized as one entry with the most common DNA and genes. These V and J calls are TCRdb output, not the study's own analysis. For this sample there are about 920,000 distinct CDR3 sequences; 9% to 15% appear just once. The ten largest clones represent 1.5% to 2% of the sample.

All donors were healthy Caucasians. The twin cohort consisted of three pairs of female monozygotic twins, all aged about 18 to 30 years. The RNA used for TCR libraries was isolated from peripheral blood mononuclear cells. Paper-wide results and their limitations: Invariant T cells such as MAIT and iNKT could partly confound zero-insertion analyses, although diverse VJ usage argued against such confounding for most clonotypes. Recombination models systematically underestimated out-of-frame TCR alpha sharing in monozygotic twins but agreed with sharing between unrelated individuals. Compared with coincidental sharing between unrelated individuals, out-of-frame TCR alpha sequences shared between twins showed an excess of sequences with low generation probability. Conclusions relied on cross-sectional statistical analysis, since the same donors could not be followed over many years. Fewer insertions were carried by abundant cord blood beta clonotypes; a weaker similar trend was observed in young adult naive repertoires, while no such trend was observed in memory repertoires. Excess twin sharing in beta out-of-frame sequences was weaker because fewer shared sequences lowered the signal-to-noise ratio.

Between the V and J ends, shortened by 4 bases and 5 bases respectively, the junction contains 8 bases. The CDR3 holds 12 amino acids from the cysteine to the phenylalanine. Solely the CDR3 DNA is kept, with 36 bases framed from the first base. This clonotype was counted at least ten times. Its antigen target is currently unknown. Per-nucleotide qualities are absent, and no much larger clonotype sits a single base away. The data were also submitted as part of a second study, on yellow fever vaccine responses in identical twins. The second paper further reports: According to the authors, the vaccine-induced T cell response in identical twins seemed to be partly convergent and partly specific to each individual. The study precisely tracked vaccine-responding T cell clones in identical twins.

The sample was PBMCs. The receptor chain draws on TRBV12-3 or TRBV12-4 and TRBJ1-2; confidence is insufficient to name the D gene. This TCR derives from a woman aged 18-30 years in good health. The DNA is as follows: TGTGCCAGCAGTTCAGATATATATGGCTACACCTTC. This codes for CASSSDIYGYTF.